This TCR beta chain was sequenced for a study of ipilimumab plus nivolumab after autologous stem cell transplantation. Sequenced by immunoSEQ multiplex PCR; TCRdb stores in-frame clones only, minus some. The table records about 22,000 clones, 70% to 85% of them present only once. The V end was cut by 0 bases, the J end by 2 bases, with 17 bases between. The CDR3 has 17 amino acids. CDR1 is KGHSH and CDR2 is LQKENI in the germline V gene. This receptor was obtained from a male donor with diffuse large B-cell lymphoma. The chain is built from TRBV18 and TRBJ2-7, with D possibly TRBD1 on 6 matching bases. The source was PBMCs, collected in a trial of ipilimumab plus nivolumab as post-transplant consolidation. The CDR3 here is CASSPPGGRVTPYEQYF. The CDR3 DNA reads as TGTGCCAGCTCACCACCTGGGGGCAGGGTTACCCCCTACGAGCAGTACTTC.